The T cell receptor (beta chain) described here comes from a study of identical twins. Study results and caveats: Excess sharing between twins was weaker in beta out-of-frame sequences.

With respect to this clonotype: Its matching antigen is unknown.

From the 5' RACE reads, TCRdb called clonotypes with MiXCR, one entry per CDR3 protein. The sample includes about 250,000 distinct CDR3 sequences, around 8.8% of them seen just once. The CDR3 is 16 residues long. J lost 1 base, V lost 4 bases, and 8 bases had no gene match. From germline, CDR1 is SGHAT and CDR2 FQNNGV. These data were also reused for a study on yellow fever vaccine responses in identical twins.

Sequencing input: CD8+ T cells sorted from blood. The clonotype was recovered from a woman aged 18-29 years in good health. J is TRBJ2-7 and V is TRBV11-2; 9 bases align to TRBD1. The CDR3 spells CASSSDTGTGSYEQYF. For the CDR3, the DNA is TGTGCCAGCAGCTCCGATACCGGGACAGGGTCCTACGAGCAGTACTTC. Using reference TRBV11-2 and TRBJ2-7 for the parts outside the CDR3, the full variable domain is EAGVAQSPRYKIIEKRQSVAFWCNPISGHATLYWYQQILGQGPKLLIQFQNNGVVDDSQLPKDRFSAERLKGVDSTLKIQPAKLEDSAVYLCASSSDTGTGSYEQYFGPGTRLTVT.